The source of this TCR beta chain is a study of identical twins. A remark on this clonotype: Antigen unknown.

A universal primer site was added by template switching, and unique molecular identifiers were carried by the cDNA. A single record per CDR3 protein comes from TCRdb applying MiXCR to the 5' RACE reads. The sample has about 1.7 million distinct CDR3 sequences; around a third are singletons. Study findings and constraints: Models predicted too little out-of-frame TCR alpha sharing in monozygotic twins.

V was shortened by 1 base and J by 6 bases, with 10 bases between the two germline ends. This CDR3 contains 14 residues. Germline V gives CDR1 MDHEN, CDR2 SYDVKM. The source of this sequence is a newborn girl in good health. Sequences were obtained from cord blood. V gene TRBV28 combines with J gene TRBJ1-5; D is perhaps TRBD1 (5 bases). For the CDR3, the DNA is TGTGCCAGCAGTTTATTCAGGGCTGGTCAGCCCCAGCATTTT. Translating gives CASSLFRAGQPQHF.